The 31 T cell receptor beta chains listed next were all sequenced from one sample in a study of beta chain features in type 1 diabetes. Sequenced material consisted of expressed TCRB transcripts (all of the isolated RNA was reverse transcribed). The repertoire was sequenced with immunoSEQ multiplex PCR; TCRdb's copy has only in-frame clones and lacks some. The repertoire holds hundreds of thousands of clones, with over 25% as singletons. Sequencing input: naive CD4+ T cells from blood. These receptor sequences come from a man between 18 and 35 years old in good health.

This clone appeared a few times. The same CDR3 is also encoded by other DNA sequences in this sample. The chain combines TRBV29-1 with TRBJ1-2; D ambiguous. This CDR3 region has 8 residues. Between the trimmed V and J ends, which lost 6 bases and 8 bases, there was a span of 4 bases. In germline, CDR1 is SQVTM, CDR2 ANQGSEA. CDR3 in DNA: TGCAGCGTGGGGGGCTACACCTTC. Translated, it gives CSVGGYTF.

This rearrangement joins TRBV28 to TRBJ1-1; TRBD1 agrees at 7 bases. This CDR3 contains 11 residues. V lost 6 bases to trimming and J lost 7 bases; unmatched junction nucleotides: 2. Germline V gives CDR1 MDHEN, CDR2 SYDVKM. The CDR3 DNA sequence: TGTGCCAGCAGCCAGGGGGGTGAAGCTTTCTTT. It yields the protein CASSQGGEAFF. The variable domain in full, with the rest retrieved from reference TRBV28 and TRBJ1-1, is DVKVTQSSRYLVKRTGEKVFLECVQDMDHENMFWYRQDPGLGLRLIYFSYDVKMKEKGDIPEGYSVSREKKERFSLILESASTNQTSMYLCASSQGGEAFFGQGTRLTVV.

Notes on this clone: At one end the junction does not follow the germline gene, possibly because of a read error. The rearrangement uses TRBV7-2 and TRBJ2-5; unclear D gene. CDR3 length equals 15 residues. Per the germline V gene, CDR1 is SGHTA and CDR2 is FQGNSA. Written as DNA, the CDR3 is TGTGCCAGCAGCTTGACCTCTCCGACACGGCCCCAACCCCACTTC. It is translated as CASSLTSPTRPQPHF.

Comment on this clone: Other nucleotide sequences in the sample specify the same CDR3. DNA of the CDR3: TGTGCCTGGAGCCCCAGGGGTTACGAGCAGTACTTC. Amino acid sequence: CAWSPRGYEQYF. The V and J genes are TRBV30 and TRBJ2-7, with D possibly TRBD1 on 6 matching bases. V dropped 3 bases and J dropped 4 bases, with 10 bases sitting between them. The CDR3 loop spans 12 amino acids. CDR1 GTSNPN and CDR2 SVGIG come from the germline V gene (reference sequence).

The chain joins TRBV21-1 to TRBJ2-7; the table's D gene call, TRBD2, was not cross checked with the DNA. TRBV21-1 is a documented pseudogene. The CDR3 covers 11 residues. The CDR3 bases are TGTGCTTCCCTTCGGAGACACGAGCAGTACTTC. It codes for CASLRRHEQYF.

This clone was found a few times. The chain uses TRBV30 and TRBJ1-1; D might be TRBD1 (6 bases). V lost 0 bases, J lost 12 bases, and 17 bases lay in between. The CDR3 is made up of 13 amino acids. Germline V gives CDR1 GTSNPN, CDR2 SVGIG (reference sequence). This CDR3 reads CAWSVQQGSSTFF. The CDR3 coding sequence is TGTGCCTGGAGTGTCCAGCAGGGGAGTAGTACTTTCTTT.

The CDR3 loop reads CASSEERRHTTDTQYF. As DNA, the CDR3 is TGTGCCAGCAGTGAAGAGAGGAGACACACCACAGATACGCAGTATTTT. The chain uses TRBV2 and TRBJ2-3; D not resolved. The germline V gene has CDR1 SNHLY and CDR2 FYNNEI. V was clipped by 1 base and J by 2 bases, with 13 bases between them. There are 16 residues in the CDR3.

The CDR3 DNA reads as TGTGCCAGCAGCGACGGCCTCCGTGAGCAGTTCTTC. It specifies CASSDGLREQFF. J is TRBJ2-1 and V is TRBV7-9; D is undetermined. The CDR3 extends over 12 amino acids. The ends were cut back, 5 bases at V and 9 bases at J, with 11 bases in the middle. CDR1 is SEHNR, CDR2 FQNEAQ, per germline (reference sequence). The full variable domain, in which reference TRBV7-9 and TRBJ2-1 provide the parts outside the CDR3, is DTGVSQNPRHKITKRGQNVTFRCDPISEHNRLYWYRQTLGQGPEFLTYFQNEAQLEKSRLLSDRFSAERPKGSFSTLEIQRTEQGDSAMYLCASSDGLREQFFGPGTRLTVL.

The genes are TRBV25-1 and TRBJ2-1; D is undetermined. This CDR3 region has 14 residues. The V and J ends lost 2 bases and 1 base respectively, with 6 bases between them. The V gene's germline CDR1 is MGHDK and CDR2 SYGVNS. The CDR3 loop is CASSEPGSYNEQFF. CDR3 nucleotide sequence: TGTGCCAGCAGTGAACCAGGATCCTACAATGAGCAGTTCTTC. The whole variable domain, remainder taken from reference TRBV25-1 and TRBJ2-1, is EADIYQTPRYLVIGTGKKITLECSQTMGHDKMYWYQQDPGMELHLIHYSYGVNSTEKGDLSSESTVSRIRTEHFPLTLESARPSHTSQYLCASSEPGSYNEQFFGPGTRLTVL.

This clone was found many times. The CDR3 sequence is CASTDSIGIQYF. In DNA form, the CDR3 reads TGTGCCAGCACGGACAGTATCGGCATTCAGTACTTC. V and J are TRBV25-1 and TRBJ2-4; a possible D gene is TRBD1 (6 bases). Trimming took off 7 bases at V and 9 bases at J, with 13 bases between the two ends. Germline V CDR1 and CDR2: MGHDK, SYGVNS. CDR3 length: 12 amino acids.

The V and J genes are TRBV28 and TRBJ2-5; tentatively, D is TRBD1 or TRBD2 (6 bases each). Trimming left V 2 bases short and J 7 bases short, with 20 bases between. Germline V gene data show CDR1 as MDHEN and CDR2 as SYDVKM. This CDR3 contains 16 residues. DNA for the CDR3: TGTGCCAGCAGTTTAGGAGGGGGTAGGGAGTCCGCGACCCAGTACTTC. It is translated as CASSLGGGRESATQYF.

The genes are TRBV9 and TRBJ2-6; no reliable D call. Trimming cost V 2 bases and J 4 bases, with 16 bases left between them. The CDR3 totals 17 residues. CDR1 is SGDLS and CDR2 is YYNGEE in the germline V gene. This chain's CDR3 is CASSVQILLTGANVLTF. In nucleotides, the CDR3 is TGTGCCAGCAGCGTCCAGATACTTCTGACGGGGGCCAACGTCCTGACTTTC.

The chain is built from TRBV4-1 and TRBJ2-3; D gene ambiguous. The CDR3 is made up of 13 amino acids. From germline, CDR1 is MGHRA and CDR2 YSYEKL. V dropped 4 bases and J dropped 5 bases, with 10 bases sitting between them. The CDR3 is CASSPIPGDTQYF. CDR3 coding DNA: TGCGCCAGCAGCCCGATTCCAGGAGATACGCAGTATTTT.

The rearrangement joins TRBV7-2 to TRBJ1-2; 8 bases match TRBD1. Trimming removed 1 base from V and 3 bases from J; junction bases left unmatched: 4. Germline V gives CDR1 SGHTA, CDR2 FQGNSA. The CDR3 is 15 residues long. The CDR3, as DNA: TGTGCCAGCAGCTTAGGACAGGGGCTGCACTATGGCTACACCTTC. This gives the protein CASSLGQGLHYGYTF.

The rearrangement uses TRBV4-2 and TRBJ2-3; 12 nucleotides agree with TRBD2. Germline lookup yields CDR1 LGHNA and CDR2 YNFKEQ. V gave up 4 bases and J gave up 0 bases; unmatched junction bases: 8. The CDR3 consists of 18 residues. CDR3 in DNA: TGTGCCAGCAGCCCCGACCCCGGGACTAGCGGGAGCACAGATACGCAGTATTTT. Translated: CASSPDPGTSGSTDTQYF.

The gene calls are TRBV19 and TRBJ2-5; D assignment may be TRBD1 or TRBD2 (5 bases each). CDR3 length equals 14 residues. Germline lookup yields CDR1 LNHDA and CDR2 SQIVND (reference sequence). Trimming took off 9 bases at V and 7 bases at J, with 21 bases between the two ends. The CDR3 loop reads CASRGDAAMATQYF. The DNA for the CDR3 is TGTGCCAGCAGAGGGGACGCCGCAATGGCGACCCAGTACTTC.

This clone occurred a few times. DNA of the CDR3: TGTGCCAGCAGCGTAGAAACTAGCGGGAGGACCGCCAACAATGAGCAGTTCTTC. Its translation: CASSVETSGRTANNEQFF. The gene calls are TRBV9 and TRBJ2-1; TRBD2 matches at 12 bases. After removal of 0 bases from V and 5 bases from J, the junction contained 9 bases not matched to a gene. The CDR3 consists of 18 residues. Germline V CDR1 and CDR2: SGDLS, YYNGEE.

The genes are TRBV5-4 and TRBJ2-7; tentatively, D is TRBD1 (8 bases). With 4 bases removed from V and 5 bases from J, the gap between germline ends came to 16 bases. CDR3 length equals 14 residues. Looked up from germline, CDR1 is SGHNT and CDR2 is YYREEE (reference sequence). CDR3 sequence reads: CASSPWTGRDEQYF. In DNA, the CDR3 is TGTGCCAGCAGCCCCTGGACAGGGAGGGACGAGCAGTACTTC.

V gene TRBV5-4 combines with J gene TRBJ2-1, with 13 bases identical to TRBD2. The CDR3 has 17 amino acids. The junction had 6 bases not matched to a gene; V was cut back by 4 bases and J by 2 bases. The germline gives CDR1 SGHNT, CDR2 YYREEE (reference sequence). The CDR3 DNA sequence: TGTGCCAGCAGCGGAGGGACTAGCGGGACTACCTACAATGAGCAGTTCTTC. Translating it yields CASSGGTSGTTYNEQFF.

Notes on this clone: Other DNA sequences within the sample encode an identical CDR3. The rearrangement links TRBV29-1 to TRBJ2-5; D is ambiguous. V was clipped by 1 base and J by 2 bases, with 5 bases between them. The germline V gene encodes CDR1 SQVTM and CDR2 ANQGSEA. This CDR3 has 12 residues. CDR3 nucleotides: TGCAGCGTTGAAGGGGCGCAAGAGACCCAGTACTTC. This translates into CSVEGAQETQYF.

This clone turned up a few times. The CDR3 here is CSVIAGNIQYF. As DNA, the CDR3 is TGCAGCGTCATAGCGGGAAACATTCAGTACTTC. The chain has TRBV29-1 and TRBJ2-4, with TRBD2 matching over 7 bases. The CDR3 is made up of 11 amino acids. Losses at the gene ends were 6 bases for V and 6 bases for J; bases not matched to a gene: 2. CDR1 is SQVTM and CDR2 is ANQGSEA in the germline V gene.

The CDR3 DNA reads as TGTGCCACCAGCACCGACGTAGGGGTCGGCTACGAGCAGTACTTC. It translates to CATSTDVGVGYEQYF. The rearrangement links TRBV15 to TRBJ2-7; D might be TRBD1 (5 bases). CDR3 length: 15 residues. The germline V gene has CDR1 LNHNV and CDR2 YYDKDF (reference sequence). V was cut by 4 bases and J by 3 bases, with 16 bases left in between.

In this sample, this clone turned up once. The chain recombines TRBV29-1 with TRBJ2-3, with 8 bases identical to TRBD2. Germline V gene data show CDR1 as SQVTM and CDR2 as ANQGSEA. The ends lost 4 bases at V and 5 bases at J; junction bases unmatched: 5. This CDR3 is 13 amino acids long. In DNA form, the CDR3 reads TGCAGCGTTGGGGCGGGAGGAGGAGATACGCAGTATTTT. Protein sequence: CSVGAGGGDTQYF.

This sequence joins TRBV4-3 and TRBJ1-1; possible D gene TRBD1, 5 bases. V was trimmed by 3 bases and J by 5 bases, leaving 10 bases between them. CDR3 size: 13 residues. CDR1 and CDR2 from the germline V gene are LGHNA and YSLEER. Here the CDR3 DNA reads TGCGCCAGCAGCCACAGGGTGGGGACTGAAGCTTTCTTT. Amino acid sequence: CASSHRVGTEAFF.

This clone was counted between two and nine times. The genes are TRBV14 and TRBJ1-2; perhaps TRBD1 as D (5 bases). Germline CDR1 and CDR2: SGHDN and FVKESK. Trimming cost V 4 bases and J 4 bases, with 13 bases left between them. This CDR3 is 14 amino acids long. The CDR3 sequence: CASSPGRQAYGYTF. In DNA form, the CDR3 reads TGTGCCAGCAGCCCGGGACGTCAAGCCTATGGCTACACCTTC.

The V and J genes are TRBV30 and TRBJ1-1, with D perhaps matching TRBD1 (5 bases). The V and J ends lost 0 bases and 1 base respectively, with 12 bases between them. The CDR3 spans 15 residues. Germline V gene sequence: CDR1 GTSNPN, CDR2 SVGIG (reference sequence). The CDR3 DNA is TGTGCCTGGAGTGTATGGGGGTCGGGGAACACTGAAGCTTTCTTT. Translating gives CAWSVWGSGNTEAFF.

This clone was detected a few times. The J gene is TRBJ2-7, the V gene TRBV25-1; D is unclear. The germline gives CDR1 MGHDK, CDR2 SYGVNS. Trimming cost V 6 bases and J 4 bases, with 7 bases left between them. CDR3 length: 11 residues. In nucleotides, the CDR3 is TGTGCCAGCAGCTCCCGATACGAGCAGTACTTC. The encoded protein is CASSSRYEQYF.

This clone turned up a few times. This sample also contains other DNA sequences that code for the same CDR3. The chain joins TRBV29-1 to TRBJ2-3; D is unclear. Trimming took off 4 bases at V and 1 base at J, with 3 bases between the two ends. CDR1 and CDR2 (germline): SQVTM, ANQGSEA. This CDR3 comprises 11 residues. The CDR3 DNA reads as TGCAGCGTTGCAGGCACAGATACGCAGTATTTT. Translating it yields CSVAGTDTQYF.

This clone has a handful of counts. This CDR3 is also generated by other DNA sequences in the sample. The chain carries TRBV9 and TRBJ2-7; no clear D gene. This CDR3 spans 14 amino acids. Germline V gives CDR1 SGDLS, CDR2 YYNGEE. The V and J ends lost 0 bases and 1 base respectively, with 8 bases between them. This chain's CDR3 is CASSVAGQSYEQYF. DNA of the CDR3: TGTGCCAGCAGCGTAGCGGGCCAATCCTACGAGCAGTACTTC.

This clone was recorded a few times. V and J are TRBV7-6 and TRBJ2-7, with 7 bases matching TRBD1. The junction had 6 bases not matched to a gene; V was cut back by 5 bases and J by 2 bases. The CDR3 extends over 14 amino acids. Germline assignment: CDR1 SGHVS and CDR2 FNYEAQ. The CDR3 sequence: CASSPRDSTYEQYF. The CDR3 nucleotides read TGTGCCAGCAGCCCCCGGGACAGTACCTACGAGCAGTACTTC.

V and J are TRBV4-3 and TRBJ1-1; no firm D call. The CDR3 extends over 12 amino acids. V was shortened by 1 base and J by 6 bases, with 6 bases between the two germline ends. Looked up from germline, CDR1 is LGHNA and CDR2 is YSLEER. The chain's CDR3 is CASSQVGAEAFF. CDR3 in DNA: TGCGCCAGCAGCCAAGTGGGTGCTGAAGCTTTCTTT.